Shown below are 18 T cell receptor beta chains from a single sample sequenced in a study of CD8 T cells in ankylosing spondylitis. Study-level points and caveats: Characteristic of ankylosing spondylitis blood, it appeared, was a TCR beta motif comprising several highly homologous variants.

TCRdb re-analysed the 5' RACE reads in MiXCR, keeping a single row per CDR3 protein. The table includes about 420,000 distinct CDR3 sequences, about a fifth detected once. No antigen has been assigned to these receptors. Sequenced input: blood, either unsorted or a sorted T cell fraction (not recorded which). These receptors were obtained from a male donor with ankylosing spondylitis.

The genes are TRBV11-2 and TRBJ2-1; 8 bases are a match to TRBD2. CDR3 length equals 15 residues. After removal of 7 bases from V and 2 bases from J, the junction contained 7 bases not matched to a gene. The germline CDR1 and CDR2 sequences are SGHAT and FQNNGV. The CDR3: CASNSGTIPYNEQFF. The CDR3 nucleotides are TGTGCCAGCAATAGCGGGACTATTCCCTACAATGAGCAGTTCTTC.

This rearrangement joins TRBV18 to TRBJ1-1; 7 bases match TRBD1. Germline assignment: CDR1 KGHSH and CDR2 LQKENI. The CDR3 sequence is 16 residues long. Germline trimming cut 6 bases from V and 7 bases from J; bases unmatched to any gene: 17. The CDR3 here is CASSQRQGAQGIEAFF. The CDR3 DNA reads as TGTGCCAGCTCCCAACGACAGGGAGCCCAAGGGATTGAAGCTTTCTTT.

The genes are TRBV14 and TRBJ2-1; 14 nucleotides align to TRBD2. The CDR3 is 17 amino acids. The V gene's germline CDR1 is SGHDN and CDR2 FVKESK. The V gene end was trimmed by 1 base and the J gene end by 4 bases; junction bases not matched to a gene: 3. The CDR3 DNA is TGTGCCAGCAGCCAAGGGACTAGCGGGAGGACATACAATGAGCAGTTCTTC. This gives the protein CASSQGTSGRTYNEQFF.

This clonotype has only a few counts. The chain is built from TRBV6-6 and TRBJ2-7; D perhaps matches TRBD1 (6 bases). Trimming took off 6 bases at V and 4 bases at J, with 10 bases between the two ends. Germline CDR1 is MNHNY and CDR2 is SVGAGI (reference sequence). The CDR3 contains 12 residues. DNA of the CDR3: TGTGCCAGCAGCCACAGGGAGTACGAGCAGTACTTC. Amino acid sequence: CASSHREYEQYF.

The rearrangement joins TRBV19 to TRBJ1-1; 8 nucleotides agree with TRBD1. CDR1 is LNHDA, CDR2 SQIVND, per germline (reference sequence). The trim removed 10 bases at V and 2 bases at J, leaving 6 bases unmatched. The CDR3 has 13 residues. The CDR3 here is CATQDRVNTEAFF. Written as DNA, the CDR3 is TGTGCCACCCAGGACAGGGTAAACACTGAAGCTTTCTTT.

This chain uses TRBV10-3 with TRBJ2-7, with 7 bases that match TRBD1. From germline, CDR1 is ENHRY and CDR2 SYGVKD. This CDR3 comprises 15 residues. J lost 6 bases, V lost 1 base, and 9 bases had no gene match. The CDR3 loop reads CAISELTGFGGEQYF. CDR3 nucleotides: TGTGCCATCAGTGAGTTGACAGGGTTCGGCGGCGAGCAGTACTTC.

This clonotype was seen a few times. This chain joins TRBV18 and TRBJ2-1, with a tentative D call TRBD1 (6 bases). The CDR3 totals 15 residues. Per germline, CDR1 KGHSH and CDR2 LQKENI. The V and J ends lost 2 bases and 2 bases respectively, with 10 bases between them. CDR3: CASSPTGITYNEQFF. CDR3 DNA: TGTGCCAGCTCACCAACAGGGATTACCTACAATGAGCAGTTCTTC.

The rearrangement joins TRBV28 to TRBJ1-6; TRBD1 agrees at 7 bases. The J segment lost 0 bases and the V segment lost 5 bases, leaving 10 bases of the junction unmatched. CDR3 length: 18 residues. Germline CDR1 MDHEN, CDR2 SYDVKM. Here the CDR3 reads CASSENGDRFSYNSPLHF. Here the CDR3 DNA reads TGTGCCAGCAGTGAAAACGGGGACAGATTCTCCTATAATTCACCCCTCCACTTT.

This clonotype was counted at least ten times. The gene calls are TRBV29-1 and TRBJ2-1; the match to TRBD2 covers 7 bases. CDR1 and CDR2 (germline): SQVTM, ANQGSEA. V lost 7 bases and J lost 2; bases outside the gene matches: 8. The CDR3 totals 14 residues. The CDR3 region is CSDRPAGAYNEQFF. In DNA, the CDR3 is TGCAGCGACCGGCCGGCGGGGGCCTACAATGAGCAGTTCTTC.

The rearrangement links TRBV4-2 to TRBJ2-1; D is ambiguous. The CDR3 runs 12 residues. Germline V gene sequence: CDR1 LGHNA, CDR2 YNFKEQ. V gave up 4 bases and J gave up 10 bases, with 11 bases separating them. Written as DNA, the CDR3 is TGTGCCAGCAGCCGGAGAGACCGCGAGCAGTTCTTC. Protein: CASSRRDREQFF.

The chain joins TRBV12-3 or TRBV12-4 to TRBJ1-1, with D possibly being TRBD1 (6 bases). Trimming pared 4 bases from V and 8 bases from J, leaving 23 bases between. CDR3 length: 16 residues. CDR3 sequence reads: CASSSTGGAPRGEAFF. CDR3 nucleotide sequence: TGTGCCAGCAGTTCTACGGGGGGGGCCCCGAGAGGGGAAGCTTTCTTT.

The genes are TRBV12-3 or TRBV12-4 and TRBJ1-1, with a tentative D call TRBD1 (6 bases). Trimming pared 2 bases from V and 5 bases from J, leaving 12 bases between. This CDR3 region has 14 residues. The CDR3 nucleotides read TGTGCCAGCAGTTTAACAGGGAGGGGGACTGAAGCTTTCTTT. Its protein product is CASSLTGRGTEAFF.

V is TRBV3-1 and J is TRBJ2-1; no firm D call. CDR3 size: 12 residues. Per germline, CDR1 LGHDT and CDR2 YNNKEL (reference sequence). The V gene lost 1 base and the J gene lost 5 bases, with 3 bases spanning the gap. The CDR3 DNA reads TGTGCCAGCAGCCAAGTTCACAATGAGCAGTTCTTC. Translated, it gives CASSQVHNEQFF.

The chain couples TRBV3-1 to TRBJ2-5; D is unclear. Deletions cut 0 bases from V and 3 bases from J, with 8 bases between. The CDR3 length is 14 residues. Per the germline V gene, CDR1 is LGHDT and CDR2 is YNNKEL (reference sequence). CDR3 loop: CASSQELGKETQYF. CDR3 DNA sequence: TGTGCCAGCAGCCAAGAACTCGGTAAAGAGACCCAGTACTTC.

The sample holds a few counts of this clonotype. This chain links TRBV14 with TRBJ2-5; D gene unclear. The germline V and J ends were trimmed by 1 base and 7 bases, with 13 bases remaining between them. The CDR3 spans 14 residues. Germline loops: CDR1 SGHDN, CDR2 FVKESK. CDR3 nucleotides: TGTGCCAGCAGCCAAGTTCACTACGTGGGGACCCAGTACTTC. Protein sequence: CASSQVHYVGTQYF.

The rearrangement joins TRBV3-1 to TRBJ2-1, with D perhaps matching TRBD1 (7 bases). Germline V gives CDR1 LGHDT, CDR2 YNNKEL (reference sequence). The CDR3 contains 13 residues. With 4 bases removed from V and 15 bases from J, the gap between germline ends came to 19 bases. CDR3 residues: CASSPGGLLRRFF. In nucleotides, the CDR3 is TGTGCCAGCAGCCCAGGGGGGCTCCTGAGGCGGTTCTTC.

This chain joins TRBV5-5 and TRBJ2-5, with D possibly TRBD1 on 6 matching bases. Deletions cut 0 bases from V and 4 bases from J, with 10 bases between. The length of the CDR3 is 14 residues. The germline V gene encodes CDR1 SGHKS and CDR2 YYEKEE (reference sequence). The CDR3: CASSLDQGIETQYF. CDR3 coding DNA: TGTGCCAGCAGCTTGGATCAGGGGATAGAGACCCAGTACTTC.

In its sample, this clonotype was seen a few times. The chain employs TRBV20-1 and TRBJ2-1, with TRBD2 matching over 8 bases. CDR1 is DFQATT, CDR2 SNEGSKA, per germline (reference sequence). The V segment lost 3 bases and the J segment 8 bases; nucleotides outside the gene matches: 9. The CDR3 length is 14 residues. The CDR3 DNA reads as TGCAGTGCTAGTCGTCGGGAGGGCCACGATGAGCAGTTCTTC. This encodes CSASRREGHDEQFF.